This section outlines one T cell receptor beta chain sequence together with its context. Trimming pared 0 bases from V and 4 bases from J, leaving 13 bases between. The germline V gene has CDR1 SGHRS and CDR2 YFSETQ. The CDR3 loop spans 15 amino acids. This table comes from immunoSEQ multiplex PCR, and its TCRdb copy is limited to in-frame clones, with some not included. This repertoire shows 160,000 or so clones, less than 95% found once; its top ten account for about 15%. The data originate from a study of control samples from healthy donors and cancer patients. This clonotype was obtained from a man in his 60s with colorectal cancer. The sample taken for sequencing was PBMCs. V and J are TRBV5-1 and TRBJ1-1, with a weak D call TRBD1 (5 bases). CDR3 in DNA: TGCGCCAGCAGCTTGGTTGGGGGTCGGGGCACTGAAGCTTTCTTT. Protein sequence: CASSLVGGRGTEAFF.